This TCR beta chain was captured by sequencing in a study of tumor and adjacent non-tumor tissue in lung cancer. The template was RNA from unsorted bulk tissue. Germline lookup yields CDR1 SGHRS and CDR2 YFSETQ. The CDR3 loop spans 15 amino acids. This clonotype was observed once. At one boundary the junction diverges from the germline segment, which might be a read error. Three rounds of nested PCR, following a modified ARM-PCR protocol, produced the TCRbeta library. Using its own MiXCR run on the multiplex PCR reads, TCRdb lists one record per CDR3 protein. The top ten hold about 30% of the sample, which has approximately 70,000 distinct CDR3 sequences, roughly 73% seen once.

Material: lung tumor tissue. The TCR comes from a man aged 55 to 69 with non-small cell lung cancer. This chain links TRBV5-1 with TRBJ2-6; the D call may be TRBD1 or TRBD2 (5 bases each). DNA for the CDR3: TGCGGCAGCGGATGGGAATTCTCTGGGGCCAACGTCCTGACCTTC. Its translation: CGSGWEFSGANVLTF.